The clone carrying this T cell receptor (beta chain) has just a few counts. Its antigen is as yet unknown. The whole isolated RNA underwent reverse transcription, so sequencing captured expressed TCRB transcripts. Using immunoSEQ multiplex PCR, the repertoire was profiled, and TCRdb retains in-frame clones only, with some absent. Of about 340,000 clones in the sample, 9.3% were seen once. The V gene lost 3 bases and the J gene lost 1 base, with 12 bases spanning the gap. The CDR3 length is 14 residues. Germline CDR1 and CDR2: SQVTM and ANQGSEA. This entry belongs to a study of beta chain features in type 1 diabetes. Study results and caveats: Across all four CD4+ subsets, people with type 1 diabetes showed modestly shorter TCRB CDR3s. A greater similarity of naive, central memory and Treg TCRB repertoires was seen among patients than among healthy donors.

Central memory, naive, regulatory and stem cell-like memory CD4+ cells were sorted by CD45RO/CCR7/CD25/CD127/CD95/CD27. The chain recombines TRBV29-1 with TRBJ1-1; D gene uncertain. Sequencing was carried out using central memory CD4+ T cells from blood. This clonotype originated in a man aged 30-40 years with type 1 diabetes. The CDR3 coding sequence is TGCAGCGTTGATCGCGCGGGTACGAACACTGAAGCTTTCTTT. The encoded protein is CSVDRAGTNTEAFF.